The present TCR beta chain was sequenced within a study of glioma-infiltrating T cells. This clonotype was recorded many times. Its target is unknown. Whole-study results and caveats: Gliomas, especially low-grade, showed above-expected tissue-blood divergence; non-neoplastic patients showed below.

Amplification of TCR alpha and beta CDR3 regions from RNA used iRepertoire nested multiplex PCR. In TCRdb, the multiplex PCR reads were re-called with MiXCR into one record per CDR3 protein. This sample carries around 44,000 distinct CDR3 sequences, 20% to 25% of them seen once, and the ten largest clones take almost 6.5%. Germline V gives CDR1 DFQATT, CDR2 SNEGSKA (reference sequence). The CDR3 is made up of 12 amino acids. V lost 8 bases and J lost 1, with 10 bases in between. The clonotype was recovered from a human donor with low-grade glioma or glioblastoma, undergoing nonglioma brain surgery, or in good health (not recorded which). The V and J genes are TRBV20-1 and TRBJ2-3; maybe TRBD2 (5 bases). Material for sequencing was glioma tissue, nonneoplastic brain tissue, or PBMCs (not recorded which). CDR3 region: CSCPGGTDTQYF. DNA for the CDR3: TGCAGTTGCCCCGGGGGCACAGATACGCAGTATTTT.